The 13 T cell receptor beta chains below were found in one sample sequenced in a study of tumor-infiltrating lymphocytes in glioblastoma multiforme. Multiple V-beta primers and a C-beta primer amplified TCRB from RNA. Using its own MiXCR run on the multiplex PCR reads, TCRdb lists one record per CDR3 protein. The repertoire holds approximately 9,300 distinct CDR3 sequences, with about 67% as singletons. Sequencing was performed on brain tumor tissue. The source of these receptors is a male donor with glioblastoma.

The chain uses TRBV11-3 and TRBJ1-1; tentative D call: TRBD1 (6 bases). There are 13 residues in the CDR3. Germline CDR1 and CDR2: SGHNT and YENEEA. V lost 4 bases and J lost 4, with 10 bases in between. CDR3 in amino acids: CASSSKQGTEAFF. DNA of the CDR3: TGTGCCAGCAGCTCAAAACAGGGCACTGAAGCTTTCTTT.

With regard to this clonotype: An end of the junction does not agree with germline; a read error may underlie this. The J gene is TRBJ2-1, the V gene TRBV29-1, with TRBD2 matching 9 bases. Germline V gene sequence: CDR1 SQVTM, CDR2 ANQGSEA. CDR3 length: 13 residues. The CDR3 DNA reads as TGCAGCGTTGGGGGGCGGGGGGGCAATGGGCAGTTCTTC. It translates to CSVGGRGGNGQFF.

The genes are TRBV12-3 or TRBV12-4 and TRBJ1-5, with 8 bases matching TRBD1. J lost 2 bases, V lost 6 bases, and 6 bases had no gene match. The CDR3 extends over 15 amino acids. The CDR3 bases are TGTGCCAGCAGAGCAGGGGGCACGGGCAATCAGCCCCAGCATTTT. Residues: CASRAGGTGNQPQHF.

The chain carries TRBV10-3 and TRBJ2-7; tentatively, D is TRBD1 or TRBD2 (5 bases each). Trimming removed 6 bases from V and 3 bases from J, with 12 bases in between. Germline CDR1 is ENHRY and CDR2 is SYGVKD. The CDR3 covers 13 residues. CDR3 amino acids: CAISPGRGYEQYF. CDR3 DNA: TGTGCCATCAGCCCGGGACGGGGCTACGAGCAGTACTTC.

In the case of this clonotype: Germline and junction disagree at one end, which may indicate a read error. The V and J genes are TRBV5-1 and TRBJ2-3, with 9 bases aligning to TRBD2. Per germline, CDR1 SGHRS and CDR2 YFSETQ. This CDR3 spans 16 amino acids. This CDR3 reads CANSLDSASGTDTEYF. CDR3 nucleotide sequence: TGCGCCAACAGCTTGGACTCGGCTAGCGGGACAGATACGGAGTATTTT.

The chain is built from TRBV4-2 and TRBJ2-1; TRBD2 agrees at 8 bases. The CDR3 is made up of 16 amino acids. From germline, CDR1 is LGHNA and CDR2 YNFKEQ. V lost 4 bases, J lost 7 bases, and 12 bases stayed unmatched. The CDR3 sequence: CASSLPSRGVSNEQFF. In nucleotides, the CDR3 is TGTGCCAGCAGCCTACCCTCGCGGGGGGTCAGTAATGAGCAGTTCTTC.

As regards this clonotype: This may come from a read error, since a much larger clone is one base off. V and J are TRBV11-2 and TRBJ2-1; possibly TRBD2 for D (6 bases). V was pared by 5 bases and J by 7 bases, with 18 bases between. Germline CDR1 reads SGHAT; CDR2 reads FQNNGV. The CDR3 covers 15 residues. The CDR3 is CASSRSGRGVNEQFF. The CDR3, as DNA: TGTGCCAGCAGCCGGTCCGGGAGAGGGGTTAATGAGCAGTTCTTC.

This chain links TRBV6-1 with TRBJ2-1; 8 nucleotides match TRBD1. Germline V CDR1 and CDR2: MNHNS, SASEGT. This CDR3 has 16 amino acids. The CDR3 coding sequence is TGTGCTAGCGCCTGCGAGCCAGGGGGCCTTTACAATGAGCAGTTCTTC. Translation gives CASACEPGGLYNEQFF.

With respect to this clonotype: A junction end diverges from the germline sequence, so it may reflect a read error. The chain employs TRBV11-1 and TRBJ2-1; 7 bases agree with TRBD1. The germline CDR1 and CDR2 sequences are SGHAT and FQDESV (reference sequence). The CDR3 totals 13 residues. This CDR3 is CASERGTANEQLF. The CDR3 bases are TGTGCCAGTGAAAGGGGGACAGCCAATGAGCAGTTATTC.

The chain combines TRBV11-2 with TRBJ2-1; D is possibly TRBD2 (6 bases). The germline V gene encodes CDR1 SGHAT and CDR2 FQNNGV. This CDR3 is built from 13 residues. For the CDR3, the DNA is TGTGCTAGCGGCTTAGATAAGGGGAATGAGCAGTTCTTC. It yields the protein CASGLDKGNEQFF.

Concerning this clonotype: Germline and junction disagree at one end, which may indicate a read error. The V gene is TRBV5-4, the J gene TRBJ1-3, with 7 bases fitting TRBD1. Germline V gives CDR1 SGHNT, CDR2 YYREEE (reference sequence). This CDR3 is 16 amino acids long. The CDR3 coding sequence is TGTACCAGCAGCTTGGGGGGACAGAACTCTGGAAACACCACATATTTT. Translating gives CTSSLGGQNSGNTTYF.

This clonotype has ten or more counts. V and J are TRBV20-1 and TRBJ2-3, with 10 bases identical to TRBD1. This CDR3 has 15 amino acids. CDR1 is DFQATT and CDR2 is SNEGSKA in the germline V gene (reference sequence). The V segment lost 5 bases and the J segment 3 bases; nucleotides outside the gene matches: 8. CDR3 DNA sequence: TGCAGTGCTCGATCGGGACAGGGGACTACAGATACGCAGTATTTT. This sequence encodes CSARSGQGTTDTQYF.

This chain joins TRBV6-2 or TRBV6-3 and TRBJ2-1; D not resolved. The CDR3 is 12 amino acids. The germline V gene encodes CDR1 MNHEY and CDR2 SVGEGT. V shed 7 bases and J shed 7 bases, with 11 bases lying between them. DNA of the CDR3: TGTGCCAGCACCCCCGGGTCGAATGAGCAGTTCTTC. It is translated as CASTPGSNEQFF.